Listed here are 27 T cell receptor beta chains from one sample, sequenced in a study of T cell changes during pregnancy in multiple sclerosis. Only in-frame clones appear in the TCRdb table, and some are missing; sequencing was by immunoSEQ multiplex PCR. In the table there are some 14,000 clones, almost 90% of which are singletons. The source material was CD8+ T cells from peripheral blood mononuclear cells, sampled after pregnancy. These receptors originate from a female donor in good health, enrolled as a control in a pregnancy study.

This clone was seen just once. This rearrangement joins TRBV13 to TRBJ2-3, with a tentative D call TRBD1 (7 bases). This CDR3 has 14 amino acids. Trimming took 3 bases from V and 1 from J, leaving 8 bases between them. Germline CDR1 is PRHDT and CDR2 is FYEKMQ (reference sequence). This chain's CDR3 is CASSFRGGTDTQYF. CDR3 nucleotides: TGTGCCAGCAGCTTCAGGGGGGGCACAGATACGCAGTATTTT.

In nucleotides, the CDR3 is TGTGCCAGCAGTCCACCGTCTCGCGGGGGGACAACAGATACGCAGTATTTT. Its translation is CASSPPSRGGTTDTQYF. The chain links TRBV28 to TRBJ2-3, with 8 bases fitting TRBD2. Trimming removed 5 bases from V and 3 bases from J; junction bases left unmatched: 13. Germline V lookup: CDR1 MDHEN, CDR2 SYDVKM. The CDR3 runs to 17 residues.

The V and J genes are TRBV6-6 and TRBJ2-7, with D possibly being TRBD1 (5 bases). This CDR3 is built from 16 residues. V was trimmed by 0 bases and J by 2 bases, leaving 14 bases between them. From germline, CDR1 is MNHNY and CDR2 SVGAGI (reference sequence). The CDR3, as DNA: TGTGCCAGCAGTTACTCTCTACAGGATGAGACCTACGAGCAGTACTTC. This encodes CASSYSLQDETYEQYF.

The chain is built from TRBV7-9 and TRBJ2-5; D is undetermined. The CDR3 spans 11 residues. Germline values: CDR1 SEHNR, CDR2 FQNEAQ (reference sequence). Trimming cost V 4 bases and J 3 bases, with 3 bases left between them. The CDR3 DNA is TGTGCCAGCAGCTCCGAAGAGACCCAGTACTTC. Translation: CASSSEETQYF.

This chain connects TRBV27 to TRBJ2-1; 7 nucleotides line up with TRBD2. V lost 8 bases to trimming and J lost 2 bases; unmatched junction nucleotides: 0. The CDR3 spans 12 residues. Germline loops: CDR1 MNHEY, CDR2 SMNVEV (reference sequence). The CDR3 DNA reads as TGTGCCAGCGGGAGGGCCTACAATGAGCAGTTCTTC. This translates into CASGRAYNEQFF.

This clone was seen more than once but under ten times. The chain couples TRBV19 to TRBJ2-7; a possible D gene is TRBD1 (6 bases). Germline loops: CDR1 LNHDA, CDR2 SQIVND (reference sequence). V lost 5 bases and J 7 bases, leaving 9 bases between the germline ends. The CDR3 runs 11 residues. CDR3 coding DNA: TGTGCCAGTAGTTCAGGGGCGGAGCAGTACTTC. It encodes CASSSGAEQYF. Using reference TRBV19 and TRBJ2-7 for the parts outside the CDR3, the full variable domain is DGGITQSPKYLFRKEGQNVTLSCEQNLNHDAMYWYRQDPGQGLRLIYYSQIVNDFQKGDIAEGYSVSREKKESFPLTVTSAQKNPTAFYLCASSSGAEQYFGPGTRLTVT.

This sequence joins TRBV27 and TRBJ2-7; 8 bases line up with TRBD1. The length of the CDR3 is 16 residues. V lost 1 base to trimming and J lost 6 bases; unmatched junction nucleotides: 11. The germline gives CDR1 MNHEY, CDR2 SMNVEV (reference sequence). In DNA form, the CDR3 reads TGTGCCAGCAGTTTATTCGGACAGGGCCTAGATCGCGAGCAGTACTTC. Its protein product is CASSLFGQGLDREQYF.

The V and J genes are TRBV14 and TRBJ1-2, with D possibly matching TRBD1 (6 bases). Germline CDR1 is SGHDN and CDR2 is FVKESK. The ends were cut back, 2 bases at V and 4 bases at J, with 14 bases in the middle. This CDR3 has 15 residues. CDR3 sequence (DNA): TGTGCCAGCAGCCAAACCACAGGGAACCTCTATGGCTACACCTTC. Residues: CASSQTTGNLYGYTF.

In this sample, this clone is medium-sized. The rearrangement links TRBV6-1 to TRBJ2-2, with D maybe TRBD1 (5 bases). The V and J ends lost 4 bases and 3 bases respectively, with 6 bases between them. The CDR3 extends over 13 amino acids. Germline CDR1 MNHNS, CDR2 SASEGT. In DNA, the CDR3 is TGTGCCAGCAGTGCCAGGGACACCGGGGAGCTGTTTTTT. Amino acids: CASSARDTGELFF.

This clone was seen more than once but under ten times. The chain carries TRBV7-8 and TRBJ2-7, with D possibly TRBD1 on 6 matching bases. Between the trimmed V and J ends, which lost 5 bases and 7 bases, there was a span of 18 bases. Germline V gene data show CDR1 as SGHVS and CDR2 as FQNEAQ. The CDR3 is made up of 14 amino acids. CDR3 sequence (DNA): TGTGCCAGCAGCGGCCGGGACACCCTTTATGAGCAGTACTTC. The encoded protein is CASSGRDTLYEQYF.

V is TRBV11-3 and J is TRBJ2-7; 10 bases line up with TRBD2. This CDR3 has 15 residues. V shed 4 bases, J shed 0 bases, and the junction held 3 bases outside the gene matches. The germline CDR1 and CDR2 sequences are SGHNT and YENEEA. CDR3 loop: CASSSAGGSSYEQYF. Written as DNA, the CDR3 is TGTGCCAGCAGCTCAGCGGGAGGGAGCTCCTACGAGCAGTACTTC.

This clone was seen only a few times. The chain employs TRBV7-2 and TRBJ2-1; TRBD2 matches 12 bases. V lost 5 bases and J lost 6; bases outside the gene matches: 8. CDR3 length equals 16 residues. In germline, CDR1 is SGHTA, CDR2 FQGNSA. CDR3 protein: CASSPLTSGGPNEQFF. The CDR3 region has the DNA TGTGCCAGCAGCCCCTTGACTAGCGGGGGACCCAATGAGCAGTTCTTC.

In the case of this clone: Other DNA sequences within the sample encode an identical CDR3. The CDR3 sequence is CASSITGESNQPQHF. CDR3 DNA: TGTGCCAGTAGTATTACAGGGGAAAGCAATCAGCCCCAGCATTTT. The chain combines TRBV19 with TRBJ1-5, with 7 bases fitting TRBD1. V lost 3 bases and J lost 1; bases outside the gene matches: 3. The CDR3 has 15 residues. The germline V gene encodes CDR1 LNHDA and CDR2 SQIVND (reference sequence).

J is TRBJ2-5 and V is TRBV7-3; the D gene is possibly TRBD1 (6 bases). The CDR3 contains 13 residues. Trimming stripped 4 bases from V and 4 bases from J, with 10 bases between. Germline loops: CDR1 SGHTA, CDR2 FQGTGA. CDR3 sequence reads: CASSWDNSETQYF. CDR3 nucleotide sequence: TGTGCCAGCAGCTGGGACAACTCAGAGACCCAGTACTTC. Full variable domain (missing parts from reference TRBV7-3 and TRBJ2-5): GAGVSQTPSNKVTEKGKYVELRCDPISGHTALYWYRQSLGQGPEFLIYFQGTGAADDSGLPNDRFFAVRPEGSVSTLKIQRTERGDSAVYLCASSWDNSETQYFGPGTRLLVL.

The rearrangement uses TRBV27 and TRBJ2-7; D is possibly TRBD2 (6 bases). Trimming removed 3 bases at V and 3 bases at J, with 9 bases between. CDR1 is MNHEY, CDR2 SMNVEV, per germline (reference sequence). CDR3 size: 13 residues. As DNA, the CDR3 is TGTGCCAGCAGTTTGGGCGGGGACTACGAGCAGTACTTC. Residues: CASSLGGDYEQYF.

The chain employs TRBV7-9 and TRBJ2-7; 8 bases match TRBD1. The CDR3 covers 15 residues. V shed 4 bases, J shed 2 bases, and the junction held 7 bases outside the gene matches. The germline V gene has CDR1 SEHNR and CDR2 FQNEAQ (reference sequence). For the CDR3, the DNA is TGTGCCAGCAGCTCGACCGGGACAGGACCCTACGAGCAGTACTTC. Amino acids: CASSSTGTGPYEQYF.

The gene calls are TRBV28 and TRBJ2-7, with TRBD2 matching over 9 bases. The CDR3 runs 15 residues. Germline loops: CDR1 MDHEN, CDR2 SYDVKM. J lost 2 bases, V lost 5 bases, and 7 bases had no gene match. CDR3 coding DNA: TGTGCCAGCAGTGAGGGACTAGCTGGGGCCTACGAGCAGTACTTC. It yields the protein CASSEGLAGAYEQYF.

The J gene is TRBJ2-7, the V gene TRBV5-6, with a weak D call TRBD2 (5 bases). CDR1 SGHDT and CDR2 YYEEEE come from the germline V gene. This CDR3 spans 13 amino acids. V was shortened by 4 bases and J by 3 bases, with 11 bases between the two germline ends. The CDR3: CASSVGLGYEQYF. CDR3 coding DNA: TGTGCCAGCAGCGTTGGACTGGGCTACGAGCAGTACTTC.

The V and J genes are TRBV27 and TRBJ2-1; 8 nucleotides agree with TRBD2. The CDR3 contains 16 residues. V lost 1 base, J lost 1 base, and 3 bases stayed unmatched. Germline V gene sequence: CDR1 MNHEY, CDR2 SMNVEV (reference sequence). CDR3 sequence reads: CASSLFAGGSYNEQFF. The CDR3 nucleotides read TGTGCCAGCAGTTTATTCGCGGGAGGTTCCTACAATGAGCAGTTCTTC.

This rearrangement joins TRBV6-4 to TRBJ2-1, with 7 nucleotides matching TRBD2. After removal of 0 bases from V and 5 bases from J, the junction contained 7 bases not matched to a gene. Germline lookup yields CDR1 MRHNA and CDR2 SNTAGT. This CDR3 comprises 16 residues. CDR3: CASSDSWGRAHNEQFF. CDR3 coding DNA: TGTGCCAGCAGTGACTCATGGGGGAGGGCCCACAATGAGCAGTTCTTC.

This clone is categorized as medium-sized. The chain recombines TRBV28 with TRBJ1-4; D is perhaps TRBD1 (6 bases). This CDR3 is built from 17 residues. Germline V gives CDR1 MDHEN, CDR2 SYDVKM. The ends were cut back, 4 bases at V and 2 bases at J, with 17 bases in the middle. The CDR3 DNA sequence: TGTGCCAGCAGTTCGATATTTTCAGGGGCGACTAATGAAAAACTGTTTTTT. It specifies CASSSIFSGATNEKLFF.

The genes are TRBV11-2 and TRBJ2-7, with a weak D call TRBD1 (6 bases). Germline V gene data show CDR1 as SGHAT and CDR2 as FQNNGV. This CDR3 has 15 residues. The V and J ends lost 0 bases and 2 bases respectively, with 11 bases between them. The CDR3 DNA follows: TGTGCCAGCAGCTTAGAGGTCAGGGGAACCTACGAGCAGTACTTC. The encoded protein is CASSLEVRGTYEQYF.

This chain joins TRBV5-1 and TRBJ1-6; D ambiguous. The CDR3 is made up of 13 amino acids. Germline assignment: CDR1 SGHRS and CDR2 YFSETQ. Trimming pared 0 bases from V and 9 bases from J, leaving 7 bases between. The CDR3 DNA follows: TGCGCCAGCAGCTTGGCCGAGGGTTCACCCCTCCACTTT. Translating it yields CASSLAEGSPLHF.

V gene TRBV28 combines with J gene TRBJ2-5; 8 positions match TRBD1. The J segment lost 1 base and the V segment lost 4 bases, leaving 5 bases of the junction unmatched. From germline, CDR1 is MDHEN and CDR2 SYDVKM. The CDR3 consists of 15 residues. The DNA of the CDR3 is TGTGCCAGCAGTTCACTCACAGGGGGCCAAGAGACCCAGTACTTC. Translation gives CASSSLTGGQETQYF.

The V and J genes are TRBV2 and TRBJ1-1; 8 nucleotides line up with TRBD1. The germline CDR1 and CDR2 sequences are SNHLY and FYNNEI. The CDR3 is 14 amino acids. The V segment lost 4 bases and the J segment 0 bases; nucleotides outside the gene matches: 1. In DNA, the CDR3 is TGTGCCAGCAGTGGACAGGGGATGAACACTGAAGCTTTCTTT. It translates to CASSGQGMNTEAFF. The full variable domain, its missing parts supplied by reference TRBV2 and TRBJ1-1, is EPEVTQTPSHQVTQMGQEVILRCVPISNHLYFYWYRQILGQKVEFLVSFYNNEISEKSEIFDDQFSVERPDGSNFTLKIRSTKLEDSAMYFCASSGQGMNTEAFFGQGTRLTVV.

This clone was detected only once. This chain connects TRBV2 to TRBJ2-7, with no clear D. The CDR3 is 14 residues long. Germline CDR1 reads SNHLY; CDR2 reads FYNNEI. Trimming left V 6 bases short and J 3 bases short, with 15 bases between. The CDR3 bases are TGTGCCAGCAGAGCAGCCGCCTACTACTACGAGCAGTACTTC. It codes for CASRAAAYYYEQYF.

The chain carries TRBV10-2 and TRBJ2-1; 7 bases map to TRBD2. V trimming: 7 bases; J trimming: 7 bases; junction bases outside the gene matches: 7. Germline assignment: CDR1 WSHSY and CDR2 SAAADI. The CDR3 is 13 amino acids. CDR3 DNA: TGCGCCAGCAATCCAGCGGGGAAAAATGAGCAGTTCTTC. This sequence encodes CASNPAGKNEQFF.